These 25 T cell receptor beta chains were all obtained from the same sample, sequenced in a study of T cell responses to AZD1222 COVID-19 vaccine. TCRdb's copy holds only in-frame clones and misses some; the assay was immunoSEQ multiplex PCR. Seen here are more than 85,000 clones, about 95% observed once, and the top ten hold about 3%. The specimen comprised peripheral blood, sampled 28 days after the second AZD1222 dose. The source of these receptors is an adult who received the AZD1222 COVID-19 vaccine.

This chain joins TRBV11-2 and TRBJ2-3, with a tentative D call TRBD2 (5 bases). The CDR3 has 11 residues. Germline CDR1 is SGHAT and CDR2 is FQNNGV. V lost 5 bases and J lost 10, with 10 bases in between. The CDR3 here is CASSEGWAQYF. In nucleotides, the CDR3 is TGTGCCAGCAGCGAGGGATGGGCGCAGTATTTT.

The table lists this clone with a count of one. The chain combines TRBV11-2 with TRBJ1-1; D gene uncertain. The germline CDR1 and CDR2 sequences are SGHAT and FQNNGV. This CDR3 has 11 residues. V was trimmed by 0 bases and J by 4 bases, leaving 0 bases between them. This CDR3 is CASSLDTEAFF. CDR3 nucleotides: TGTGCCAGCAGCTTAGACACTGAAGCTTTCTTT.

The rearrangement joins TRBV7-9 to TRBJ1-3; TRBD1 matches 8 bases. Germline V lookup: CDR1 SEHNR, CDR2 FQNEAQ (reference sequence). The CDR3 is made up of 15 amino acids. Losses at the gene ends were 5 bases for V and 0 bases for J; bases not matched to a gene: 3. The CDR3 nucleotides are TGTGCCAGCAGCCGGACAGGGACCTCTGGAAACACCATATATTTT. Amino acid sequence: CASSRTGTSGNTIYF.

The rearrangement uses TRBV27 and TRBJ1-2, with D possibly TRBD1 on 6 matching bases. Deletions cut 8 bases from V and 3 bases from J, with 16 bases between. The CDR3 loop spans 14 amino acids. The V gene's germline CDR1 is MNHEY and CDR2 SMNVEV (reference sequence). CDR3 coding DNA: TGTGCCAGCTCAAACAGGGAGGGCCACTATGGCTACACCTTC. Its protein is CASSNREGHYGYTF.

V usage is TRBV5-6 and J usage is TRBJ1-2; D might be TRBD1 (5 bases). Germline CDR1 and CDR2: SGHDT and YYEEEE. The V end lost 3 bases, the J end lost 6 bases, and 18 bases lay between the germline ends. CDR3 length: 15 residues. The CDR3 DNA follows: TGTGCCAGCAGCTGGCTCCGGGACGGAGGGGATGGCTACACCTTC. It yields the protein CASSWLRDGGDGYTF.

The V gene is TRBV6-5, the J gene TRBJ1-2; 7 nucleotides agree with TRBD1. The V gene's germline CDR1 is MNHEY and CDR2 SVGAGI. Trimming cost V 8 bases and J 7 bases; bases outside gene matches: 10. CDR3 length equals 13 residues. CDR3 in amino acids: CASLSFNRGGYTF. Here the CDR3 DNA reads TGTGCCAGCCTTTCCTTCAACAGGGGTGGCTACACCTTC.

In DNA, the CDR3 is TGTGCCAGCAGCCAAGATCGCGGGAGAAATCAGCCCCAGCATTTT. It yields the protein CASSQDRGRNQPQHF. V is TRBV4-2 and J is TRBJ1-5, with D hard to call. Deletions cut 0 bases from V and 4 bases from J, with 10 bases between. The V gene's germline CDR1 is LGHNA and CDR2 YNFKEQ. The CDR3 extends over 15 amino acids.

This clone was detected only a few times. The CDR3 region is CASSPPGSPLHF. The CDR3 nucleotides are TGTGCCAGCAGCCCGCCAGGTTCGCCCCTCCACTTT. This chain uses TRBV6-5 with TRBJ1-6; no clear D gene. CDR1 is MNHEY, CDR2 SVGAGI, per germline. Trimming pared 6 bases from V and 13 bases from J, leaving 13 bases between. This CDR3 has 12 amino acids.

The CDR3 DNA reads as TGTGCCAGCAGTTCGGGGTCGGGACGCTATGGCTACACCTTC. It codes for CASSSGSGRYGYTF. The chain employs TRBV27 and TRBJ1-2; tentative D call: TRBD1 (5 bases). Trimming stripped 4 bases from V and 4 bases from J, with 13 bases between. CDR1 and CDR2 from the germline V gene are MNHEY and SMNVEV (reference sequence). This CDR3 comprises 14 residues.

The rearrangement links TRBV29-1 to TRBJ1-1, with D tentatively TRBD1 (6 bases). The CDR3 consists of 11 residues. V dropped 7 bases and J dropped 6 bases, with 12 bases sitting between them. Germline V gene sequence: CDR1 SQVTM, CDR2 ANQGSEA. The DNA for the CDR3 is TGCAGCGCCCTATGGGGGCCTGAAGCTTTCTTT. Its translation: CSALWGPEAFF.

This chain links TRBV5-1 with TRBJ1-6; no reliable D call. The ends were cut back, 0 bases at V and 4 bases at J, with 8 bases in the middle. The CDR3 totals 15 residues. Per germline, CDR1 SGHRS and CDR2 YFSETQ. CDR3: CASSLGHDYNSPLHF. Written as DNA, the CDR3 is TGCGCCAGCAGCTTGGGGCACGATTATAATTCACCCCTCCACTTT. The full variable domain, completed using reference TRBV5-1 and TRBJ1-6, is KAGVTQTPRYLIKTRGQQVTLSCSPISGHRSVSWYQQTPGQGLQFLFEYFSETQRNKGNFPGRFSGRQFSNSRSEMNVSTLELGDSALYLCASSLGHDYNSPLHFGNGTRLTVT.

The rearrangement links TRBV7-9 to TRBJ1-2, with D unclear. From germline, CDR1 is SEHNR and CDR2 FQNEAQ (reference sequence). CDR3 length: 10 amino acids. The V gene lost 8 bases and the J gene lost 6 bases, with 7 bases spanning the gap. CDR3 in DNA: TGTGCCAGCCGGCAGGATGGCTACACCTTC. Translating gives CASRQDGYTF.

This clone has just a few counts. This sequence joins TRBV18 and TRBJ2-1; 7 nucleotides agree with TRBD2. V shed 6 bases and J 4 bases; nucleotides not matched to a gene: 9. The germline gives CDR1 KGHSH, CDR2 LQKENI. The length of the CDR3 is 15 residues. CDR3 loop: CASSQLGGFYNEQFF. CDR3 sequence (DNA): TGTGCCAGCTCCCAGCTGGGGGGGTTTTACAATGAGCAGTTCTTC.

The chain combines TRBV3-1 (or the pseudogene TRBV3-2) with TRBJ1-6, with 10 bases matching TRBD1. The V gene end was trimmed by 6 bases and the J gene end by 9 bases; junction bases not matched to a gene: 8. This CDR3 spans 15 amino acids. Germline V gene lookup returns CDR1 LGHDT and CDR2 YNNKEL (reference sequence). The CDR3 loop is CASRVRDRGGSPLHF. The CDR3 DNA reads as TGTGCCAGCAGGGTCCGGGACAGGGGCGGTTCACCCCTCCACTTT.

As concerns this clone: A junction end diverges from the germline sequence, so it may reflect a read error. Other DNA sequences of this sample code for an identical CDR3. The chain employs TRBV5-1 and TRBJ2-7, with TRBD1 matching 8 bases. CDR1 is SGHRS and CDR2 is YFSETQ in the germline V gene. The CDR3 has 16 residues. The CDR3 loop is CASSLGRDRMIYEQYF. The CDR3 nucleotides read TGCGCCAGCAGCTTGGGACGGGACAGGATGATCTACGAGCAGTACTTT.

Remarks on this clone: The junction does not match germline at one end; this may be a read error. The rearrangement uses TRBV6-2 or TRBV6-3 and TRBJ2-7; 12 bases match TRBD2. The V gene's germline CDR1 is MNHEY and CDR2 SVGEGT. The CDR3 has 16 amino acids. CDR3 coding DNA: TGTGCCAGCAGCTACTCGACTAGCGGGAGAAGCTACGAGCAGTACTTC. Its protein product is CASSYSTSGRSYEQYF.

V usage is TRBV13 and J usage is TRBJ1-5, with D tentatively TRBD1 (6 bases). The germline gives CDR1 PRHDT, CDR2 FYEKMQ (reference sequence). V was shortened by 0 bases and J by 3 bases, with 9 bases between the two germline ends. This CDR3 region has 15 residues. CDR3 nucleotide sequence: TGTGCCAGCAGCTTAGGGGGGGCCGACAATCAGCCCCAGCATTTT. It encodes CASSLGGADNQPQHF.

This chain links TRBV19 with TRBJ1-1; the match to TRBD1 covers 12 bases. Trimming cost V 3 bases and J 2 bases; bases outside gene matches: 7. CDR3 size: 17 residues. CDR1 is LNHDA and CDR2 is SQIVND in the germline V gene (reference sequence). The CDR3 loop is CASSMWDRGPGNTEAFF. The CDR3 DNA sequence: TGTGCCAGTAGTATGTGGGACAGGGGGCCGGGTAACACTGAAGCTTTCTTT.

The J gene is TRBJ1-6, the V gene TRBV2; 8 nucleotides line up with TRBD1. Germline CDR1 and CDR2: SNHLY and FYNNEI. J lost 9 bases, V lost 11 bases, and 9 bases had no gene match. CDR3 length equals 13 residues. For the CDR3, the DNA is TGTGCCGGTCGACAGGGGATGGGTTCACCCCTCCACTTT. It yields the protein CAGRQGMGSPLHF.

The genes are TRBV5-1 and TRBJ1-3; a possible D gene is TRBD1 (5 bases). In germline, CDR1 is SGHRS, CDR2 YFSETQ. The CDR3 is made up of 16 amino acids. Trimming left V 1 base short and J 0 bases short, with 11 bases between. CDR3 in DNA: TGCGCCAGCAGCTTGCGGGGCGGCCCCTCTGGAAACACCATATATTTT. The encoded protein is CASSLRGGPSGNTIYF.

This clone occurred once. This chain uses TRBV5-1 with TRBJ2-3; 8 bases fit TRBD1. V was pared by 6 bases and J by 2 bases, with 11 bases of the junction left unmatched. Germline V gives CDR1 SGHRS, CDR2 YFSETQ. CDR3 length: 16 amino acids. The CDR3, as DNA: TGCGCCAGCAAACAGGGGGTTCCCCGTCTCACAGATACGCAGTATTTT. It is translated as CASKQGVPRLTDTQYF.

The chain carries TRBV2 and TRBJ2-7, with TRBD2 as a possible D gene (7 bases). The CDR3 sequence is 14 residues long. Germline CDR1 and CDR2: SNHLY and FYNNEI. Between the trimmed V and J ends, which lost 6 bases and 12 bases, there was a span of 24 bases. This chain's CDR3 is CASRPGGQYEQWYF. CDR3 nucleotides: TGTGCCAGCAGACCGGGGGGCCAGTACGAGCAGTGGTACTTC.

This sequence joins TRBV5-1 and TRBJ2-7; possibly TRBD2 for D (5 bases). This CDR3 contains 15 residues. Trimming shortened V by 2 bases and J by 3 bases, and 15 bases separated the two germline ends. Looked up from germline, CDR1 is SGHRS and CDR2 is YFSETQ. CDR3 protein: CASSFSMDLNYEQYF. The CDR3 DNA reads TGCGCCAGCAGCTTTTCCATGGACTTGAACTACGAGCAGTACTTC.

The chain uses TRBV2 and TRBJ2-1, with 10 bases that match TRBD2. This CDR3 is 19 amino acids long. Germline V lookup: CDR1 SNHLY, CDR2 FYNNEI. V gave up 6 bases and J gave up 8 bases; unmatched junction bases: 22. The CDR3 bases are TGTGCCAGCAGGAGGAGGCTAGCGGGAGCTAAGCCCTCGGGTGATGAGCAGTTCTTC. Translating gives CASRRRLAGAKPSGDEQFF.

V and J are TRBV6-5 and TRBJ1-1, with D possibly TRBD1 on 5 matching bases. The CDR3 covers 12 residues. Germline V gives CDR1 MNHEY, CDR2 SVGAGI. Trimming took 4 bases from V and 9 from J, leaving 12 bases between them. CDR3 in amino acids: CASSFQGGKAFF. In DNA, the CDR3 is TGTGCCAGCAGTTTCCAGGGAGGGAAAGCTTTCTTT.